This TCR beta chain was found in a study of coeliac disease. The overall study: Refractory type I: diet-unresponsive over 12 months, with immunophenotypically normal intraepithelial cells.

Produced via immunoSEQ multiplex PCR; TCRdb's table is partial and in-frame only. The sample carries about 9,400 clones, 67% recorded once. This CDR3 has 15 amino acids. The germline gives CDR1 MNHNS, CDR2 SASEGT. Trimming took off 0 bases at V and 5 bases at J, with 10 bases between the two ends. One frozen approximately 500,000-cell aliquot per fraction was sequenced. The sequencing sample was made of lamina propria lymphocytes from the gut. This chain links TRBV6-1 with TRBJ1-4; the D is unclear. This receptor was identified in a woman aged 60-75 years with celiac disease. The CDR3 coding sequence is TGTGCCAGCAGTGAAGCTGGAGCCAGAAATGAAAAACTGTTTTTT. This sequence encodes CASSEAGARNEKLFF.